This T cell receptor beta chain is drawn from a study of type 1 and type 2 diabetes patients. Study overall: T cells were magnetically sorted from PBMCs as CD4+ or CD8+ subsets.

Study-wide findings and caveats: V and J gene usage correlated at roughly 0.97 between type 2 diabetes and control samples.

Germline loops: CDR1 LGHNT, CDR2 FRNRAP. The V gene lost 8 bases and the J gene lost 2 bases, with 13 bases spanning the gap. The CDR3 totals 13 residues. The PCR template was genomic DNA. The TCR beta CDR3 region was amplified using 30 forward and 13 reverse primers. TCRdb re-called the multiplex PCR reads through MiXCR, storing one row per CDR3 protein. The profile shows 250,000 to 300,000 distinct CDR3 sequences, approximately 50% of them singletons. A remark on this clonotype: Its antigen is currently unknown.

Sequencing used peripheral blood mononuclear cells (PBMCs). This chain connects TRBV12-5 to TRBJ2-7; D perhaps matches TRBD1 (5 bases). This receptor was obtained from a man aged 18 to 30 with type 2 diabetes. The CDR3 is CASTLRETYEQYF. The CDR3 bases are TGTGCTAGTACACTCAGGGAAACCTACGAGCAGTACTTC.